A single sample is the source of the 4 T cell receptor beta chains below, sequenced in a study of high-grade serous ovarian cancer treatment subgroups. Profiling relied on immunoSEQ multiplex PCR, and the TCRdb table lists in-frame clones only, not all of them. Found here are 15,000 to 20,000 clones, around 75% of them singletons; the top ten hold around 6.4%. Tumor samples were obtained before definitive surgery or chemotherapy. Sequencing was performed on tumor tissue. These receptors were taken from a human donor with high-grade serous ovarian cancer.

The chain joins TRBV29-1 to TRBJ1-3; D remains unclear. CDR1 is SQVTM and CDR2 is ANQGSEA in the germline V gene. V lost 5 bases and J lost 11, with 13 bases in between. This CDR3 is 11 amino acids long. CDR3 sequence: CSVPGSASIYF. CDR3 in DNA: TGCAGCGTTCCGGGGAGTGCCTCCATATATTTT.

CDR3 sequence (DNA): TGTGCCAGTAGTACCATTCCGGGGCTAGGGAATCGGTACGAGCAGTACTTC. It yields the protein CASSTIPGLGNRYEQYF. The rearrangement joins TRBV19 to TRBJ2-7; either TRBD1 or TRBD2 may supply D (5 bases each). Germline CDR1 reads LNHDA; CDR2 reads SQIVND (reference sequence). The CDR3 contains 17 residues. Trimming took 4 bases from V and 4 from J, leaving 23 bases between them. Variable domain in full (rest from reference TRBV19 and TRBJ2-7): DGGITQSPKYLFRKEGQNVTLSCEQNLNHDAMYWYRQDPGQGLRLIYYSQIVNDFQKGDIAEGYSVSREKKESFPLTVTSAQKNPTAFYLCASSTIPGLGNRYEQYFGPGTRLTVT.

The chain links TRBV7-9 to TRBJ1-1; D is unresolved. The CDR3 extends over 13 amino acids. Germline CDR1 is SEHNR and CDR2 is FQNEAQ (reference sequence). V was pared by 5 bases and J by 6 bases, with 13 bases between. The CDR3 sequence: CASSQIPGPEAFF. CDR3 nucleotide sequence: TGTGCCAGCAGCCAAATACCGGGCCCTGAAGCTTTCTTT.

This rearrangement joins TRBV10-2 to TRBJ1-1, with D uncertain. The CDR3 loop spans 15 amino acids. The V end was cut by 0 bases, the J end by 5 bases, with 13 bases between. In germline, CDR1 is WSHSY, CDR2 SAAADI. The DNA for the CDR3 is TGCGCCAGCAGTGAGTCCGAGACGGGAGGGACTGAAGCTTTCTTT. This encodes CASSESETGGTEAFF.